Included here is one T cell receptor beta chain sequence, with context. A few counts support this clonotype. This clone's antigen is unknown. One base away there is no much larger clone; base qualities are not given. These data originate in a study of response to subunit inactivated influenza vaccine (dated by TCRdb to the late 2010s). Context from the whole study: Deep quantitative T cell receptor repertoire profiling was used in the study to track responses to a trivalent subunit inactivated influenza vaccine.

Via the germline V gene, CDR1 is SQVTM and CDR2 ANQGSEA. At the junction V is shortened by 5 bases and J by 8 bases, with 10 bases in between. The CDR3, cysteine through phenylalanine, is 11 amino acids long. Only the CDR3 DNA stays, 33 bases, in frame from base 1. The method was RT-PCR. TCRdb names Illumina HiSeq 2500 as the instrument used. TCRdb reprocessing: public reads trimmed at Q25 with fastp, clones called with MiXCR, in-frame beta chains kept. One record per CDR3 amino acid sequence lists the most common genes and DNA. Within this sample are around 760,000 distinct CDR3 sequences, with roughly 14% of them counted one time only. 6% to 7% of the sample rests with the top ten. What the authors observed across the whole study: The authors suggested that each seasonal influenza vaccination may recruit only a limited number of new T cells.

This material consisted of PBMCs from blood, taken approximately 15 days before vaccination. This TCR derives from a man aged 50 or older who received an inactivated influenza vaccine. Donor details come from another sample of the same person, matched by shared clones. The chain was built from TRBV29-1 and TRBJ1-3; the D gene lacks a confident call. For the CDR3, the sequence is CSVREGDTIYF. The base sequence is TGCAGCGTTCGGGAGGGAGACACCATATATTTT.